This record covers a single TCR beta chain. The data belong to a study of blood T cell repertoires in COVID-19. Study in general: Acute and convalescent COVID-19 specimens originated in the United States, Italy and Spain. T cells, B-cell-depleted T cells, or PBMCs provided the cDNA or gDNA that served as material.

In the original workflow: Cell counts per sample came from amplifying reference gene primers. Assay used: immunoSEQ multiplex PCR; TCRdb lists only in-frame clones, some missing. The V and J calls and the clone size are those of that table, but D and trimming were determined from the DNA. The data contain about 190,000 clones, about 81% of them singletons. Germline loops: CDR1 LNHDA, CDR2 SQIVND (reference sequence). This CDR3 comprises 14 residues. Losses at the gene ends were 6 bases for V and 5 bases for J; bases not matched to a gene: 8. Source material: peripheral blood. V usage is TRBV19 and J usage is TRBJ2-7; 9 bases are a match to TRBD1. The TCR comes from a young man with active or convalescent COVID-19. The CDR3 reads CASSTGTGYNEQYF. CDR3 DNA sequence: TGTGCCAGTAGCACCGGGACAGGGTACAACGAGCAGTACTTC. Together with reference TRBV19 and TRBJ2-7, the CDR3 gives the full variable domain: DGGITQSPKYLFRKEGQNVTLSCEQNLNHDAMYWYRQDPGQGLRLIYYSQIVNDFQKGDIAEGYSVSREKKESFPLTVTSAQKNPTAFYLCASSTGTGYNEQYFGPGTRLTVT.